Included here is one TCR beta chain sequence, with context. The antigen remains undetermined. The data are from a study of cytomegalovirus exposure and HLA in healthy donors. Study-level findings and limits: Reportedly, fewer N-insertions than the roughly 690-donor mean appeared in an Asian-associated ancestry cluster in a later analysis. For most TCR beta V segments, an earlier analysis put the productive rate at about 87% or about 30% of the time.

Both 60 Vbeta primers and 13 Jbeta primers went into the PCR. Per the study methods: In a later analysis, of roughly 83 million unique beta chains, roughly 9.9 million appeared in at least two donors. Method: immunoSEQ multiplex PCR; TCRdb's copy keeps in-frame clones and lacks some. The V and J calls and the clone size are those of that table, but D and trimming were determined from the DNA. The sample holds 150,000 to 200,000 clones, roughly 70% seen once. CDR3 length equals 13 residues. J was trimmed by 4 bases and V by 6 bases; bases with no gene match: 5. Germline loops: CDR1 MGHDK, CDR2 SYGVNS. Sequencing was done on a sample of PBMCs. The receptor's source is a girl aged 10-17 years in good health and CMV-seronegative. The genes are TRBV25-1 and TRBJ2-5, with 7 bases lining up with TRBD2. The CDR3 nucleotides read TGTGCCAGCAGGGGGGGGGTCCTAGAGACCCAGTACTTC. Its translation is CASRGGVLETQYF.